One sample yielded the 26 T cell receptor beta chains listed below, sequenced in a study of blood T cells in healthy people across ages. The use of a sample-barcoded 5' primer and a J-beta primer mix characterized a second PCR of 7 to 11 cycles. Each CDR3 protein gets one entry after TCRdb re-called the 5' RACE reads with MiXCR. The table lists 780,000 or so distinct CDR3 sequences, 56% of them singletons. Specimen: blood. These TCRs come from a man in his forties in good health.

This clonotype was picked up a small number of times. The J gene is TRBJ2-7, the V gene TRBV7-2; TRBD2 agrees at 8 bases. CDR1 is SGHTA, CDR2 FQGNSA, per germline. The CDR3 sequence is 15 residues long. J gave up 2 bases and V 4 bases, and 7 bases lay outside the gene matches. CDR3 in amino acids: CASSSGGRYPYEQYF. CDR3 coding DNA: TGTGCCAGCAGCTCCGGCGGGAGGTATCCCTACGAGCAGTACTTC.

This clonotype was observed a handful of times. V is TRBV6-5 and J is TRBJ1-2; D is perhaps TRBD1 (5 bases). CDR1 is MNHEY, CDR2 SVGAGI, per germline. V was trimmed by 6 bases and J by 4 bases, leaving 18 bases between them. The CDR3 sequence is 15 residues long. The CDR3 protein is CASSLAGQGAYGYTF. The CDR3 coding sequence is TGTGCCAGCAGCCTGGCGGGGCAGGGTGCCTATGGCTACACCTTC.

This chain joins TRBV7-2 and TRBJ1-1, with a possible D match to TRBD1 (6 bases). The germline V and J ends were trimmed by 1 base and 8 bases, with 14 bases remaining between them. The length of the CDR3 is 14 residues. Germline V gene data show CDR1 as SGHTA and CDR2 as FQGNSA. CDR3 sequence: CASSLVKLDREAFF. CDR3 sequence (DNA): TGTGCCAGCAGCTTAGTTAAGTTGGACAGAGAAGCTTTCTTT.

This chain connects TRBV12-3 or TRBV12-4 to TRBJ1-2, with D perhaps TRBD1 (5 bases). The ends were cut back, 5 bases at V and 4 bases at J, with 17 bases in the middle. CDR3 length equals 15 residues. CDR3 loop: CASSATGRLFYGYTF. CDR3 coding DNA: TGTGCCAGCAGTGCGACGGGACGGCTTTTCTATGGCTACACCTTC.

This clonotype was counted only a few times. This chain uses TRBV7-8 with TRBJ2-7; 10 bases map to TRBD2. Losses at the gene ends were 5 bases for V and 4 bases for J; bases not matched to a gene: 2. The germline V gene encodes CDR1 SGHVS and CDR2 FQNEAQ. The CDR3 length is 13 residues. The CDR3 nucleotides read TGTGCCAGCAGCAAGACTAGCGGGTACGAGCAGTACTTC. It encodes CASSKTSGYEQYF.

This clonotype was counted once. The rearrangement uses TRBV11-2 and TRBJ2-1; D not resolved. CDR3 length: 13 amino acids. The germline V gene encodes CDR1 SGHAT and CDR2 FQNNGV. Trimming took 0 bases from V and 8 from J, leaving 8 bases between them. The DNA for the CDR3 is TGTGCCAGCAGCTTAGACGAAAAGGATGAGCAGTTCTTC. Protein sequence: CASSLDEKDEQFF. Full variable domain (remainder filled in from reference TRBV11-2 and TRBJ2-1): EAGVAQSPRYKIIEKRQSVAFWCNPISGHATLYWYQQILGQGPKLLIQFQNNGVVDDSQLPKDRFSAERLKGVDSTLKIQPAKLEDSAVYLCASSLDEKDEQFFGPGTRLTVL.

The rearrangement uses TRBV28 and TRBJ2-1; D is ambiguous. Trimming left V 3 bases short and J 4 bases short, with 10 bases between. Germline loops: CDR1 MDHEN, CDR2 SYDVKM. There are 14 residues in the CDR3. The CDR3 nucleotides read TGTGCCAGCAGTTTGATATCGAGTTACAATGAGCAGTTCTTC. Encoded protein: CASSLISSYNEQFF.

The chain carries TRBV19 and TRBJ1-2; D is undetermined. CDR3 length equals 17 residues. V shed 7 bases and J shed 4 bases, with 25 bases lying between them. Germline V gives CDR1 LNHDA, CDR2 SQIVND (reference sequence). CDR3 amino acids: CASTALRRFTSGYGYTF. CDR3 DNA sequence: TGTGCCAGTACGGCCCTGCGCAGGTTTACGAGCGGCTATGGCTACACCTTC.

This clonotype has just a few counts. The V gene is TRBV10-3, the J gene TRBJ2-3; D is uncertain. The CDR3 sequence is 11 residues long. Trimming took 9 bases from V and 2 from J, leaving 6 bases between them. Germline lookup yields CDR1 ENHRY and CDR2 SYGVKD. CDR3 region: CAISATDTQYF. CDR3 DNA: TGTGCCATTTCGGCCACAGATACGCAGTATTTT.

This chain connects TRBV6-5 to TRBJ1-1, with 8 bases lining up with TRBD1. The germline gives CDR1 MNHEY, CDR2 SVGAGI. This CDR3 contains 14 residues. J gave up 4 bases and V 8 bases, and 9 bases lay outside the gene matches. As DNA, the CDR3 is TGTGCCAGCGGTAAGGACAGGGAGGGCACTGAAGCTTTCTTT. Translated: CASGKDREGTEAFF.

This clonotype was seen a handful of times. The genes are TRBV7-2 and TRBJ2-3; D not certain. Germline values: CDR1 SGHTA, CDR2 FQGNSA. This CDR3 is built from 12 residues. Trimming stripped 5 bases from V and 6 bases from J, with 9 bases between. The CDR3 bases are TGTGCCAGCAGCCCCACGAGGGATACGCAGTATTTT. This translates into CASSPTRDTQYF. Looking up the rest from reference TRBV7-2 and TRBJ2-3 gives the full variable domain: GAGVSQSPSNKVTEKGKDVELRCDPISGHTALYWYRQSLGQGLEFLIYFQGNSAPDKSGLPSDRFSAERTGGSVSTLTIQRTQQEDSAVYLCASSPTRDTQYFGPGTRLTVL.

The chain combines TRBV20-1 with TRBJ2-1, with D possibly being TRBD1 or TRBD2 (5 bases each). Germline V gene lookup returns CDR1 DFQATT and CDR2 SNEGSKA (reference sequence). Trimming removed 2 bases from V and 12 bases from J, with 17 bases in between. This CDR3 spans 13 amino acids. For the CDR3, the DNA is TGCAGTGCTAGAACCGACAGCGGTTGGGGGCAGTTCTTC. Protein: CSARTDSGWGQFF.

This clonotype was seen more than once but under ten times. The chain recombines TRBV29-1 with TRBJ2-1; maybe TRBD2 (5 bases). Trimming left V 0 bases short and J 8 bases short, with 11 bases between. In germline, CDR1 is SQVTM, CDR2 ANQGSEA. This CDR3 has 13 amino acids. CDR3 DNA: TGCAGCGTTGAAGATGGACTCCGTGATGAGCAGTTCTTC. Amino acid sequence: CSVEDGLRDEQFF.

In DNA, the CDR3 is TGTGCCACCAGTGACCGGATTTTCTCAGATACGCAGTATTTT. Translating gives CATSDRIFSDTQYF. This chain links TRBV24-1 with TRBJ2-3; D is unresolved. With 4 bases removed from V and 4 bases from J, the gap between germline ends came to 11 bases. The CDR3 sequence is 14 residues long. Germline assignment: CDR1 KGHDR and CDR2 SFDVKD.

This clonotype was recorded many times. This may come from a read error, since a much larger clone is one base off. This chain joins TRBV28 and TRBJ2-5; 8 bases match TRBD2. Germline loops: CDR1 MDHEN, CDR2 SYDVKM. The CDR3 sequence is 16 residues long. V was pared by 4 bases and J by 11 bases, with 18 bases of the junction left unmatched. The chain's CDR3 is CASSSLAGTPYNEQYF. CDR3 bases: TGTGCCAGCAGTTCGTTAGCGGGGACCCCCTACAATGAGCAGTACTTC.

The CDR3 region has the DNA TGTGCCAGCAGTTTCGTTGGGAATAGCAATCAGCCCCAGCATTTT. This gives the protein CASSFVGNSNQPQHF. The chain is built from TRBV28 and TRBJ1-5, with D unresolved. This CDR3 contains 15 residues. Germline V gene data show CDR1 as MDHEN and CDR2 as SYDVKM. Trimming pared 3 bases from V and 0 bases from J, leaving 9 bases between.

The CDR3: CASSGDRGFRDTQYF. The CDR3 region has the DNA TGTGCCAGCTCTGGGGACAGGGGATTTCGAGATACGCAGTATTTT. This chain joins TRBV9 and TRBJ2-3; 10 nucleotides align to TRBD1. The J segment lost 5 bases and the V segment lost 7 bases, leaving 10 bases of the junction unmatched. The CDR3 consists of 15 residues. Germline V lookup: CDR1 SGDLS, CDR2 YYNGEE.

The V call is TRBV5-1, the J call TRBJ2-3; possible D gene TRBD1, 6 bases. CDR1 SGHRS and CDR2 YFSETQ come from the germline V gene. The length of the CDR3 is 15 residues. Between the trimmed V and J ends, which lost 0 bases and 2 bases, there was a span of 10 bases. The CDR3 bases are TGCGCCAGCAGCTTGGCCGGACAGAACACAGATACGCAGTATTTT. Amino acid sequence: CASSLAGQNTDTQYF.

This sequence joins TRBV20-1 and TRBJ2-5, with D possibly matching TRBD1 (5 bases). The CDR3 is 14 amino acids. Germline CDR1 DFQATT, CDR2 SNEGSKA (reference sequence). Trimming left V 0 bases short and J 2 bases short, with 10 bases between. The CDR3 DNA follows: TGCAGTGCTAGAGATCAGGGATTACAAGAGACCCAGTACTTC. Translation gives CSARDQGLQETQYF.

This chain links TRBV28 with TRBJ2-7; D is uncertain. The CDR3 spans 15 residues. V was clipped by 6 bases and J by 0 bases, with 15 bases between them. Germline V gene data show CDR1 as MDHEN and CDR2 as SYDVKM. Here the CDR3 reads CASSPSGPSSYEQYF. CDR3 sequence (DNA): TGTGCCAGCAGCCCCTCCGGCCCAAGCTCCTACGAGCAGTACTTC.

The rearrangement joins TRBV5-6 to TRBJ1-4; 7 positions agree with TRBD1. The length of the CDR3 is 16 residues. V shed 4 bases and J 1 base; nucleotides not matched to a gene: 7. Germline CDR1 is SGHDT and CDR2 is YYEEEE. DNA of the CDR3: TGTGCCAGCAGCATCGACAGGGCTGGAACTAATGAAAAACTGTTTTTT. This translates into CASSIDRAGTNEKLFF. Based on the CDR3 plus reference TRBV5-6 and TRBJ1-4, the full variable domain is DAGVTQSPTHLIKTRGQQVTLRCSPKSGHDTVSWYQQALGQGPQFIFQYYEEEERQRGNFPDRFSGHQFPNYSSELNVNALLLGDSALYLCASSIDRAGTNEKLFFGSGTQLSVL.

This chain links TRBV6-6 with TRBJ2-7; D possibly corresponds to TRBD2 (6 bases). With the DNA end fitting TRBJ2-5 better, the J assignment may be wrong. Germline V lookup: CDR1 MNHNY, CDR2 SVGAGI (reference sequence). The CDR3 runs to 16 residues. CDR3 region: CASSPTPAGRRETQYF. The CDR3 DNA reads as TGTGCCAGCAGTCCGACCCCCGCGGGAAGACGAGAGACCCAGTACTTC.

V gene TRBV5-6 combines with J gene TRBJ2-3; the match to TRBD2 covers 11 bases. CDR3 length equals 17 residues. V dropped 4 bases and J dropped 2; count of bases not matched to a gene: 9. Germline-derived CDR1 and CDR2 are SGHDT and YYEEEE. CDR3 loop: CASSVTSGGGNTDTQYF. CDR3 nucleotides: TGTGCCAGCAGCGTTACTAGCGGGGGAGGTAACACAGATACGCAGTATTTT.

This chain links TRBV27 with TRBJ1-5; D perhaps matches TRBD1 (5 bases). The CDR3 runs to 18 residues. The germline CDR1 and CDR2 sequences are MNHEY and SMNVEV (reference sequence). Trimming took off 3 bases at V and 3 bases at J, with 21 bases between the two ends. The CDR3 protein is CASSFSGLSSAFNQPQHF. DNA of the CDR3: TGTGCCAGCAGTTTTTCGGGACTCTCATCAGCCTTCAATCAGCCCCAGCATTTT.

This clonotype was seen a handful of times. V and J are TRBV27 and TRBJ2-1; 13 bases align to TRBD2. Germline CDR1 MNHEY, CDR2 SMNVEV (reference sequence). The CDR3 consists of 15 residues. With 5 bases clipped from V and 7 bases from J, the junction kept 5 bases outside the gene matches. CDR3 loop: CASSTRTSGGNEQFF. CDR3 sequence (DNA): TGTGCCAGCAGTACCCGGACTAGCGGGGGTAATGAGCAGTTCTTC.

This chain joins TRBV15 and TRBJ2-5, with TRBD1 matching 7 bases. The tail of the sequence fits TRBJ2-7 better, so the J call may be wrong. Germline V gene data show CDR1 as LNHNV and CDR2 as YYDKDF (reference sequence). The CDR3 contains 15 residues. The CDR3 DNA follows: TGTGCCACCAGCAGAGATCTGGGACAGTTAGGCGAGCAGTACTTC. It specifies CATSRDLGQLGEQYF.